The 27 T cell receptor beta chains given below trace back to one sample, sequenced in a study of PD-1 blockade in classical Hodgkin lymphoma (dated by TCRdb to the early 2020s). The time point label of this sample denotes: cycle 2 day 1 (C2D1) of nivolumab. Every trial patient had relapsed after autologous stem cell transplantation, and cohorts A, B and C differed in prior brentuximab vedotin exposure. Receptor amplification or capture employed the immunoSEQ multiplex PCR assay. Entries here come from immuneACCESS through TCRdb and include only in-frame sequences with V and J called. Some clones fail to appear in such tables; in the studies checked, an unresolved V gene covers under half of the shortfall, and the cause of the remainder is unknown. The sample table contains about 110,000 clones; only one count was recorded for approximately 90% of them. The ten top clones hold about 20% of the sample.

The sample consisted of peripheral blood mononuclear cells (PBMCs), taken before the second cycle of nivolumab. These receptors came from a human donor with classical Hodgkin lymphoma.

This chain connects TRBV11-3 to TRBJ2-3, with 8 bases fitting TRBD1. In germline, CDR1 is SGHNT, CDR2 YENEEA. The CDR3 totals 14 residues. The V and J ends lost 5 bases and 3 bases, in that order; junction bases with no gene match: 4. CDR3 DNA sequence: TGTGCCAGCAGCCCAGGACAGGGAACAGATACGCAGTATTTT. Translation gives CASSPGQGTDTQYF.

The chain employs TRBV30 and TRBJ1-3, with a weak D call TRBD1 (5 bases). The CDR3 spans 15 residues. The V and J ends lost 4 bases and 0 bases respectively, with 13 bases between them. Germline CDR1 is GTSNPN and CDR2 is SVGIG (reference sequence). In DNA, the CDR3 is TGTGCCTGGATATTTGACAGATACTCTGGAAACACCATATATTTT. Amino acid sequence: CAWIFDRYSGNTIYF.

V gene TRBV27 combines with J gene TRBJ2-1; 9 nucleotides match TRBD2. The CDR3 is 17 residues long. Germline V lookup: CDR1 MNHEY, CDR2 SMNVEV (reference sequence). With V trimmed by 5 bases and J by 8 bases, 16 bases remained unmatched. The CDR3 nucleotides read TGTGCCAGCAGTCTCTCGAAGTTGGCGGGAGGGCGGGATGAGCAGTTCTTC. As protein: CASSLSKLAGGRDEQFF.

The chain couples TRBV19 to TRBJ2-1; 12 bases align to TRBD2. The CDR3 covers 16 residues. Unmatched junction bases numbered 9, after V lost 3 bases and J lost 9 bases. Germline V gene lookup returns CDR1 LNHDA and CDR2 SQIVND (reference sequence). CDR3 in DNA: TGTGCCAGTAGTATTGGCCTAGCGGGAGGGCCCGGTGAGCAGTTCTTC. Translating gives CASSIGLAGGPGEQFF.

V gene TRBV6-1 combines with J gene TRBJ2-7; 9 bases match TRBD1. CDR3 size: 14 residues. V gave up 6 bases and J gave up 4 bases; unmatched junction bases: 7. Germline values: CDR1 MNHNS, CDR2 SASEGT. CDR3 DNA: TGTGCCAGCAGACTTACAGGGGGCATATACGAGCAGTACTTC. Translated, it gives CASRLTGGIYEQYF.

The chain combines TRBV18 with TRBJ1-1; weak D call: TRBD1 (6 bases). V gave up 0 bases and J gave up 0 bases, with 11 bases separating them. The CDR3 has 16 amino acids. From germline, CDR1 is KGHSH and CDR2 LQKENI. The CDR3: CASSPPRGAMNTEAFF. CDR3 in DNA: TGTGCCAGCTCACCACCCAGGGGCGCCATGAACACTGAAGCTTTCTTT.

The genes are TRBV11-2 and TRBJ2-2; a possible D gene is TRBD1 (5 bases). Trimming took off 3 bases at V and 5 bases at J, with 16 bases between the two ends. The CDR3 sequence is 16 residues long. CDR1 is SGHAT and CDR2 is FQNNGV in the germline V gene. CDR3: CASSFPLWGGTGELFF. The CDR3 coding sequence is TGTGCCAGCAGCTTCCCTCTATGGGGCGGAACCGGGGAGCTGTTTTTT.

The chain has TRBV11-2 and TRBJ2-2; 8 bases map to TRBD1. With 1 base clipped from V and 2 bases from J, the junction kept 6 bases outside the gene matches. The CDR3 is 17 amino acids. Per germline, CDR1 SGHAT and CDR2 FQNNGV. The CDR3 sequence: CASSLGGRGHNTGELFF. The CDR3 nucleotides are TGTGCCAGCAGCTTAGGGGGCAGGGGGCACAACACCGGGGAGCTGTTTTTT.

The J gene is TRBJ2-5, the V gene TRBV27; the match to TRBD2 covers 8 bases. Losses at the gene ends were 2 bases for V and 3 bases for J; bases not matched to a gene: 5. Looked up from germline, CDR1 is MNHEY and CDR2 is SMNVEV (reference sequence). The CDR3 is 15 amino acids. CDR3 sequence (DNA): TGTGCCAGCAGTTTAAACGGGAGGGCAGAAGAGACCCAGTACTTC. It yields the protein CASSLNGRAEETQYF.

This clone was seen just once. V is TRBV5-1 and J is TRBJ2-7, with TRBD2 matching 7 bases. The CDR3 runs 15 residues. Germline loops: CDR1 SGHRS, CDR2 YFSETQ. Trimming cost V 0 bases and J 2 bases; bases outside gene matches: 5. The CDR3: CASSLAAGAAYEQYF. DNA for the CDR3: TGCGCCAGCAGCTTGGCCGCGGGAGCGGCCTACGAGCAGTACTTC.

This clone appeared once. The chain joins TRBV9 to TRBJ1-1; TRBD1 agrees at 9 bases. CDR3 length: 14 residues. The V segment lost 0 bases and the J segment 3 bases; nucleotides outside the gene matches: 0. CDR1 SGDLS and CDR2 YYNGEE come from the germline V gene. Here the CDR3 reads CASSVGTGDTEAFF. The CDR3 DNA sequence: TGTGCCAGCAGCGTAGGGACAGGGGACACTGAAGCTTTCTTT.

This clone was picked up one time. This sequence joins TRBV28 and TRBJ1-1; D gene uncertain. The CDR3 sequence is 13 residues long. The V end lost 5 bases, the J end lost 0 bases, and 7 bases lay between the germline ends. Germline loops: CDR1 MDHEN, CDR2 SYDVKM. The CDR3 loop is CASSPNLNTEAFF. Written as DNA, the CDR3 is TGTGCCAGCAGTCCTAACTTGAACACTGAAGCTTTCTTT.

This clone is a singleton in its sample. The V and J genes are TRBV2 and TRBJ1-2, with D perhaps TRBD1 (5 bases). CDR3 length: 14 amino acids. Germline V lookup: CDR1 SNHLY, CDR2 FYNNEI. V shed 3 bases and J shed 0 bases, with 8 bases lying between them. CDR3 residues: CASSDRETNYGYTF. CDR3 sequence (DNA): TGTGCCAGCAGTGACAGGGAAACTAACTATGGCTACACCTTC.

V gene TRBV5-1 combines with J gene TRBJ1-1; D gene ambiguous. From germline, CDR1 is SGHRS and CDR2 YFSETQ. This CDR3 has 18 residues. Trimming pared 0 bases from V and 5 bases from J, leaving 23 bases between. The CDR3 nucleotides are TGCGCCAGCAGCTTGGATGGTGTTTATAGCGGGATCCGGACTGAAGCTTTCTTT. Amino acid sequence: CASSLDGVYSGIRTEAFF.

This clone appeared a few times. The chain combines TRBV28 with TRBJ2-7, with a possible D match to TRBD1 (6 bases). CDR1 is MDHEN and CDR2 is SYDVKM in the germline V gene. V lost 6 bases and J 4 bases, leaving 19 bases between the germline ends. This CDR3 spans 15 amino acids. The CDR3 sequence is CASSNYLQGSYEQYF. DNA of the CDR3: TGTGCCAGCAGCAACTATCTACAGGGTTCGTACGAGCAGTACTTC.

The chain is built from TRBV29-1 and TRBJ1-1; no firm D call. Between the trimmed V and J ends, which lost 5 bases and 1 base, there was a span of 5 bases. Looked up from germline, CDR1 is SQVTM and CDR2 is ANQGSEA. The CDR3 length is 11 residues. CDR3 nucleotide sequence: TGCAGCGTTCAGAGGAACACTGAAGCTTTCTTT. This encodes CSVQRNTEAFF.

The count of this clone is one. V usage is TRBV9 and J usage is TRBJ1-2; TRBD1 agrees at 7 bases. Germline V gene sequence: CDR1 SGDLS, CDR2 YYNGEE. The CDR3 spans 13 residues. The J segment lost 6 bases and the V segment lost 4 bases, leaving 6 bases of the junction unmatched. The CDR3 protein is CASSTQGRNGYTF. The CDR3 DNA reads TGTGCCAGCAGCACACAGGGGCGAAATGGCTACACCTTC.

This chain connects TRBV5-5 to TRBJ1-2; no reliable D call. The CDR3 totals 13 residues. CDR1 is SGHKS, CDR2 YYEKEE, per germline (reference sequence). Between the trimmed V and J ends, which lost 0 bases and 1 base, there was a span of 4 bases. The CDR3 reads CASSLAVNYGYTF. CDR3 sequence (DNA): TGTGCCAGCAGCTTGGCAGTTAACTATGGCTACACCTTC.

V is TRBV6-4 and J is TRBJ2-7; TRBD2 matches at 7 bases. The CDR3 length is 15 residues. Per the germline V gene, CDR1 is MRHNA and CDR2 is SNTAGT. J lost 6 bases, V lost 5 bases, and 13 bases had no gene match. CDR3 nucleotide sequence: TGTGCCAGCAGTCCCGAATCGACTAGCTCTCGCGAGCAGTACTTC. Translated: CASSPESTSSREQYF.

This rearrangement joins TRBV4-3 to TRBJ1-2; D gene ambiguous. V dropped 0 bases and J dropped 0 bases, with 11 bases sitting between them. Germline lookup yields CDR1 LGHNA and CDR2 YSLEER. The CDR3 has 16 amino acids. CDR3 protein: CASSQDSTAANYGYTF. The CDR3 DNA reads as TGCGCCAGCAGCCAAGATAGCACAGCCGCTAACTATGGCTACACCTTC.

This chain joins TRBV7-6 and TRBJ1-2; D is undetermined. This CDR3 has 17 amino acids. Germline V gene data show CDR1 as SGHVS and CDR2 as FNYEAQ. Trimming shortened V by 1 base and J by 3 bases, and 18 bases separated the two germline ends. CDR3: CASSLGKNPPGDYGYTF. CDR3 in DNA: TGTGCCAGCAGCTTAGGAAAGAACCCCCCCGGGGACTATGGCTACACCTTC.

The genes are TRBV30 and TRBJ2-1; perhaps TRBD2 as D (6 bases). V lost 1 base and J lost 7, with 11 bases in between. The CDR3 spans 13 residues. Looked up from germline, CDR1 is GTSNPN and CDR2 is SVGIG (reference sequence). The CDR3 loop is CAWSAGSPNEQFF. For the CDR3, the DNA is TGTGCCTGGAGTGCCGGGAGTCCGAATGAGCAGTTCTTC.

The J gene is TRBJ2-7, the V gene TRBV11-2, with TRBD2 identical over 9 bases. Germline V gene data show CDR1 as SGHAT and CDR2 as FQNNGV. The CDR3 is 16 amino acids. V dropped 0 bases and J dropped 5; count of bases not matched to a gene: 8. CDR3: CASSLERVAGVNEQYF. The CDR3, as DNA: TGTGCCAGCAGCTTAGAGAGGGTAGCGGGAGTAAACGAGCAGTACTTC.

The chain uses TRBV18 and TRBJ1-1, with 9 bases lining up with TRBD1. CDR3 length: 19 residues. The germline CDR1 and CDR2 sequences are KGHSH and LQKENI. With V trimmed by 6 bases and J by 4 bases, 21 bases remained unmatched. This chain's CDR3 is CASSPRLTGGAYGLTEAFF. In DNA, the CDR3 is TGTGCCAGCTCCCCAAGGCTAACAGGGGGCGCGTATGGCCTCACTGAAGCTTTCTTT.

The chain couples TRBV18 to TRBJ1-2, with D unresolved. Germline loops: CDR1 KGHSH, CDR2 LQKENI. This CDR3 has 15 residues. The V end was cut by 4 bases, the J end by 1 base, with 13 bases between. CDR3 bases: TGTGCCAGCTCACAATCCCAAGAAGATAACTATGGCTACACCTTC. Amino acid sequence: CASSQSQEDNYGYTF.

The gene calls are TRBV7-8 and TRBJ1-4; D possibly corresponds to TRBD1 (5 bases). This CDR3 is built from 14 residues. Per the germline V gene, CDR1 is SGHVS and CDR2 is FQNEAQ. V was shortened by 2 bases and J by 8 bases, with 12 bases between the two germline ends. The CDR3 is CASSLYGGGEKLFF. CDR3 bases: TGTGCCAGCAGCTTATACGGGGGTGGCGAAAAACTGTTTTTT.

The chain is built from TRBV4-1 and TRBJ2-5; D might be TRBD1 (6 bases). The length of the CDR3 is 14 residues. CDR1 and CDR2 (germline): MGHRA, YSYEKL. Trimming took off 1 base at V and 4 bases at J, with 10 bases between the two ends. In DNA, the CDR3 is TGCGCCAGCAGCCAAGTGAACAGGGCAGAGACCCAGTACTTC. Amino acid sequence: CASSQVNRAETQYF.